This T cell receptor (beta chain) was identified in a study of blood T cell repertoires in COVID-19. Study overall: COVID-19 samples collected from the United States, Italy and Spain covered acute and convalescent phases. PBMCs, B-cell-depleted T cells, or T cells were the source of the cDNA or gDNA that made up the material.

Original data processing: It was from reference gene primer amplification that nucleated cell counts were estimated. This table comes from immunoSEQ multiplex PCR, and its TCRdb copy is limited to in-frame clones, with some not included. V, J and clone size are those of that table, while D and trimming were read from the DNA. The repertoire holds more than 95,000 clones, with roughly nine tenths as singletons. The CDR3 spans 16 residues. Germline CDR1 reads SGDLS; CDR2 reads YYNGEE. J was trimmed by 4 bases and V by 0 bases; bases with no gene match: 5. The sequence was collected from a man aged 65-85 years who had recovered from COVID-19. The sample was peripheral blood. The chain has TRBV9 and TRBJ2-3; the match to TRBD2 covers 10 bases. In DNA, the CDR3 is TGTGCCAGCAGCGTAGAGGCCAGCGGGGGGGCAGATACGCAGTATTTT. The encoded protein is CASSVEASGGADTQYF.